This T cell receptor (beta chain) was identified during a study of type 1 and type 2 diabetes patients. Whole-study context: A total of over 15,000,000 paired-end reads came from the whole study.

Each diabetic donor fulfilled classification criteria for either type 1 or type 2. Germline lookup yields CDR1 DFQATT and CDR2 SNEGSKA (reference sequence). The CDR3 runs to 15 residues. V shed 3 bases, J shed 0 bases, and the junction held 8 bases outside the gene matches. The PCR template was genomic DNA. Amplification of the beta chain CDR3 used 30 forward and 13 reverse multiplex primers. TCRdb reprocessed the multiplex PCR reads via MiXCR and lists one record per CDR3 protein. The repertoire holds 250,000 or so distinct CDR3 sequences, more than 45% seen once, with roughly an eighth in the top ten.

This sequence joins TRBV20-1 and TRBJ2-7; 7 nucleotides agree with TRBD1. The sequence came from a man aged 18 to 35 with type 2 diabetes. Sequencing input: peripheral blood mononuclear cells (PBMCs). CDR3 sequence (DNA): TGCAGTGCTAGCTCGCTGGGACAGCTCTCCTACGAGCAGTACTTC. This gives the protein CSASSLGQLSYEQYF.